The T cell receptor (beta chain) described here comes from a study of blood T cell repertoires in COVID-19. Overall study: Samples taken during acute and convalescent COVID-19 were collected in the United States, Italy and Spain. Sample material is recorded as cDNA or gDNA derived from T cells, B-cell-depleted T cells, or PBMCs.

There are 18 residues in the CDR3. The V end was cut by 0 bases, the J end by 0 bases, with 18 bases between. Germline V gene sequence: CDR1 SQVTM, CDR2 ANQGSEA. Under the authors' procedure: Estimation of nucleated cell counts relied on the amplification of reference gene primers. Profiling relied on immunoSEQ multiplex PCR, and the TCRdb table lists in-frame clones only, not all of them. The DNA gave D and trimming, while V, J and clone size come from that table. Among about 190,000 clones listed, over 75% were seen once. This rearrangement joins TRBV29-1 to TRBJ1-3; no definite D call. This TCR was recovered from a woman between 65 and 79 years old with acute or convalescent COVID-19. The sequencing sample was made of peripheral blood. CDR3 bases: TGCAGCGTTGAAGACGGGTCGAGACCCGAGAACTCTGGAAACACCATATATTTT. Protein: CSVEDGSRPENSGNTIYF.